One and the same sample provided the 3 T cell receptor beta chains below, sequenced in a study of cytomegalovirus exposure and HLA in healthy donors (dated by TCRdb to 2016 to 2017). The library was prepared using the immunoSEQ multiplex PCR assay. For the multiplex PCR, a mixture combining 60 forward primers for TCR Vbeta segments and 13 reverse primers for TCR Jbeta segments was used. This immuneACCESS table, as held by TCRdb, lists in-frame sequences with V and J called but not all clones. Of the missing ones, under half trace to an unresolved V gene in checked studies; the others have no known cause. The table of this sample itemizes approximately 110,000 clones. The leading ten clones occupy about 4% of the sample. Sequenced input: PBMCs. The source is a man aged 25 to 40 in good health and CMV-seronegative.

The J gene is TRBJ2-1, the V gene TRBV7-9; 9 bases agree with TRBD1. The CDR3 is 16 amino acids. The J segment lost 5 bases and the V segment lost 5 bases, leaving 10 bases of the junction unmatched. Germline lookup yields CDR1 SEHNR and CDR2 FQNEAQ (reference sequence). In nucleotides, the CDR3 is TGTGCCAGCAGCCGAGGGGGGACAGGGAGCCACAATGAGCAGTTCTTC. Translating it yields CASSRGGTGSHNEQFF.

V gene TRBV5-4 combines with J gene TRBJ2-1, with 9 bases matching TRBD2. CDR3 size: 15 residues. V was pared by 4 bases and J by 9 bases, with 11 bases of the junction left unmatched. The germline V gene has CDR1 SGHNT and CDR2 YYREEE (reference sequence). CDR3 coding DNA: TGTGCCAGCAGCGCCACCGGGACTAGCTTTAGTGAGCAGTTCTTC. It translates to CASSATGTSFSEQFF.

The rearrangement joins TRBV7-9 to TRBJ2-3, with 7 bases fitting TRBD2. CDR3 length: 13 residues. Germline CDR1 and CDR2: SEHNR and FQNEAQ (reference sequence). With V trimmed by 11 bases and J by 2 bases, 7 bases remained unmatched. The CDR3: CAPGGGYTDTQYF. CDR3 nucleotides: TGTGCCCCCGGCGGGGGTTACACAGATACGCAGTATTTT.